This TCR beta chain stems from a study of cytomegalovirus exposure and HLA in healthy donors. General study points: Cytomegalovirus status, reportedly, was diagnosed with high specificity and sensitivity by the classifier. Sequencing depth across donors, presence/absence analyses assumed, was roughly uniform. Researchers reported in a later analysis that a missense DCLRE1C variant was tied to TCR beta V- and J-gene trimming. A list of around 150 TCR beta chains associated with cytomegalovirus was given.

PCR primers comprised 60 Vbeta and 13 Jbeta primers. The table came from immunoSEQ multiplex PCR; TCRdb's copy has only in-frame clones and leaves some out. The data contain under 200,000 clones, about three quarters of them singletons. CDR3 length: 14 residues. Trimming took 6 bases from V and 4 from J, leaving 13 bases between them. The V gene's germline CDR1 is KGHSH and CDR2 LQKENI. In this sample, this clone turned up a few times. The antigen remains unidentified. The sequenced sample consisted of PBMCs. This sequence joins TRBV18 and TRBJ2-1; no clear D. The TCR was taken from a woman between 35 and 50 years old in good health and CMV-seropositive. The DNA for the CDR3 is TGTGCCAGCTCCCCGGGTAAGGCTTACAATGAGCAGTTCTTC. The encoded protein is CASSPGKAYNEQFF.